The rows below give T cell receptor beta chains drawn from one sample of a study of PD-L1 blockade in urothelial cancer. The repertoire was sequenced with immunoSEQ multiplex PCR; TCRdb's copy has only in-frame clones and lacks some. Of under 100,000 clones listed, 90% are singletons. The sample in question was PBMCs, obtained around atezolizumab (anti-PD-L1) treatment. Every receptor here comes from a man aged 60-69 years with urothelial cancer. CDR3s include the opening cysteine and the closing phenylalanine or tryptophan. Each record gives: V gene, D gene, clone size, J gene, CDR3 protein, CDR3 DNA. The D gene is left open where the match is weak. Part of the rows lack a size; the others show once, few, many or a class for expanded clones.

TRBV28	TRBD1	.	TRBJ2-6	CASNRYTGGAGANVLTF	TGTGCCAGCAACAGATACACAGGGGGCGCTGGGGCCAACGTCCTGACTTTC
TRBV5-1	TRBD2	.	TRBJ2-1	CASSLVAGVSYNEQFF	TGCGCCAGCAGCTTAGTAGCGGGAGTTAGTTACAATGAGCAGTTCTTC
TRBV7-2	.	.	TRBJ1-2	CASSYGTAYGYTF	TGTGCCAGCAGCTACGGGACTGCCTATGGCTACACCTTC
TRBV15	TRBD2	once	TRBJ2-1	CATSQLAGVRNEQFF	TGTGCCACCAGTCAACTAGCGGGAGTTCGGAATGAGCAGTTCTTC
TRBV9	.	.	TRBJ1-2	CASSDTPHGEIYGYTF	TGTGCCAGCAGCGATACCCCCCACGGTGAGATCTATGGCTACACCTTC
TRBV2	.	.	TRBJ1-2	CASRKQGYGYTF	TGTGCCAGCAGAAAACAGGGTTATGGCTACACCTTC
TRBV29-1	.	.	TRBJ1-2	CSVVGFGQGSYGYTF	TGCAGCGTTGTTGGTTTCGGGCAGGGGAGCTATGGCTACACCTTC
TRBV15	TRBD1	.	TRBJ2-7	CATSIDRGSGWDEQYF	TGTGCCACCAGCATTGACAGGGGCTCGGGATGGGACGAGCAGTACTTC
TRBV30	.	.	TRBJ1-6	CAWMRAPYNSPLHF	TGTGCCTGGATGAGGGCCCCCTATAATTCACCCCTCCACTTT
TRBV7-6	TRBD1	.	TRBJ1-4	CASSPYGGQGEKLFF	TGTGCCAGCAGCCCCTATGGGGGACAGGGAGAAAAACTGTTTTTT
TRBV27	.	.	TRBJ2-3	CASRYDSAADTQYF	TGTGCCAGCAGATACGACTCGGCAGCAGATACGCAGTATTTT
TRBV7-3	TRBD2	.	TRBJ2-3	CASSRLAGGATDTQYF	TGTGCCAGCAGCCGATTGGCGGGGGGGGCCACAGATACGCAGTATTTT
TRBV19	.	.	TRBJ1-2	CASSLDTFANYGYTF	TGTGCCAGTAGTCTTGACACCTTCGCTAACTATGGCTACACCTTC
TRBV19	.	.	TRBJ2-2	CASSGVYTGELFF	TGTGCCAGTTCAGGGGTCTACACCGGGGAGCTGTTTTTT
TRBV4-2	.	.	TRBJ2-5	CASSQDAGKETQYF	TGTGCCAGCAGCCAAGATGCGGGTAAAGAGACCCAGTACTTC
TRBV14	.	once	TRBJ1-1	CASSVQPNTEAFF	TGTGCCAGCTCGGTACAGCCGAACACTGAAGCTTTCTTT
TRBV6-1	.	.	TRBJ2-5	CASSGYGPGTQYF	TGTGCCAGCAGTGGTTACGGCCCGGGGACCCAGTACTTC
TRBV7-2	.	.	TRBJ2-7	CASSLGGPFYEQYF	TGTGCCAGCAGCTTGGGGGGTCCCTTCTACGAGCAGTACTTC
TRBV6-1	.	.	TRBJ2-3	CASREITSTDTQYF	TGTGCCAGCAGAGAGATTACTAGCACAGATACGCAGTATTTT
TRBV27	.	once	TRBJ1-1	CASSLGRNTEAFF	TGTGCCAGCAGTTTAGGGAGGAACACTGAAGCTTTCTTT
TRBV5-6	.	.	TRBJ2-5	CASSLQPAVGETQYF	TGTGCCAGCAGCTTGCAACCGGCGGTAGGAGAGACCCAGTACTTC
TRBV19	TRBD1	.	TRBJ1-1	CASQTGAVNTEAFF	TGTGCCAGCCAGACAGGGGCGGTGAACACTGAAGCTTTCTTT
TRBV5-1	TRBD1	.	TRBJ1-6	CASSSGQANSPLHF	TGCGCCAGCAGCTCTGGACAGGCGAATTCACCCCTCCACTTT
TRBV2	TRBD2	.	TRBJ2-1	CASTGLAGLDEQFF	TGTGCCAGCACGGGACTAGCGGGGTTAGATGAGCAGTTCTTC
TRBV2	.	.	TRBJ1-1	CASSRQSMNTEAFF	TGTGCCAGCAGTCGACAGTCCATGAACACTGAAGCTTTCTTT
TRBV7-2	.	.	TRBJ2-1	CASSLDLVGGGAQFF	TGTGCCAGCAGCTTAGATTTGGTCGGGGGTGGAGCGCAGTTCTTC
TRBV4-3	.	.	TRBJ1-5	CASSQDGRGSSNQPQHF	TGCGCCAGCAGCCAAGATGGAAGGGGGTCGAGCAATCAGCCCCAGCATTTT
TRBV19	TRBD2	.	TRBJ2-3	CASSIQLTSGGARPTDTQYF	TGTGCCAGTAGTATCCAGTTGACTAGCGGGGGGGCCCGTCCCACAGATACGCAGTATTTT
TRBV7-9	TRBD1	.	TRBJ1-3	CASSPFGTGGPGNTIYF	TGTGCCAGCAGCCCCTTCGGCACAGGGGGCCCTGGAAACACCATATATTTT
TRBV30	TRBD1	.	TRBJ1-5	CAWSDRGLQPQHF	TGTGCCTGGAGCGACAGGGGGCTCCAGCCCCAGCATTTT
TRBV5-4	.	.	TRBJ2-5	CATTDQAQETQYF	TGTGCCACCACAGATCAGGCTCAAGAGACCCAGTACTTC
TRBV7-2	TRBD1	once	TRBJ2-3	CASSRDSFSTDTQYF	TGTGCCAGCAGTCGGGACAGCTTTAGCACAGATACGCAGTATTTT
TRBV11-3	.	.	TRBJ2-5	CASSQGQNQETQYF	TGTGCCAGCAGCCAGGGGCAGAACCAAGAGACCCAGTACTTC
TRBV7-2	TRBD1	.	TRBJ1-2	CASSLGQNYGYTF	TGTGCCAGCAGCTTGGGACAGAACTATGGCTACACCTTC
TRBV5-4	TRBD2	.	TRBJ2-7	CASSTNPGTSGGAAYEQYF	TGTGCCAGCAGCACCAACCCCGGGACTAGCGGGGGGGCCGCCTACGAGCAGTACTTC
TRBV5-1	TRBD1	once	TRBJ2-7	CASSEQGQNYEQYF	TGCGCCAGCAGCGAGCAGGGACAGAACTACGAGCAGTACTTC
TRBV11-2	.	once	TRBJ2-7	CASSPDRSSYEQYF	TGTGCCAGCAGCCCAGACAGGAGCTCCTACGAGCAGTACTTC
TRBV6-6	.	.	TRBJ2-7	CASSYSSIPREQYF	TGTGCCAGCAGTTACTCGTCCATCCCCCGGGAGCAGTACTTC
TRBV5-6	TRBD1	.	TRBJ2-7	CASSQKGQGGEQYF	TGTGCCAGCAGCCAAAAGGGACAGGGGGGCGAGCAGTACTTC
TRBV5-1	.	.	TRBJ2-7	CASSLEHEQYF	TGCGCCAGCAGCTTGGAGCACGAGCAGTACTTC
TRBV18	TRBD1	.	TRBJ2-7	CASSRGDRGPMEQYF	TGTGCCAGCTCTAGAGGAGACAGGGGGCCTATGGAGCAGTACTTC
TRBV4-3	.	.	TRBJ2-2	CAREKMERTGELFF	TGCGCCAGGGAAAAAATGGAGCGCACCGGGGAGCTGTTTTTT
TRBV5-6	.	.	TRBJ1-2	CASSLGNGDYGYTF	TGTGCCAGCAGCTTGGGTAACGGGGACTATGGCTACACCTTC
TRBV9	TRBD2	.	TRBJ2-4	CASSGTGTSGGAKYF	TGTGCCAGCAGCGGGACTGGGACTAGCGGGGGGGCCAAGTACTTC
TRBV5-1	TRBD1	.	TRBJ2-7	CASSLPGQGNDEQYF	TGCGCCAGCAGCTTGCCGGGACAGGGAAATGACGAGCAGTACTTC
TRBV30	TRBD1	.	TRBJ1-3	CAWETGISSGNTIYF	TGTGCCTGGGAGACAGGGATATCGTCTGGAAACACCATATATTTT
TRBV6-5	TRBD2	.	TRBJ2-7	CASRPGGSYEQYF	TGTGCCAGCAGGCCCGGGGGGTCCTACGAGCAGTACTTC
TRBV5-1	TRBD2	.	TRBJ2-1	CASSVQGLAGNNEQFF	TGCGCCAGCAGCGTACAAGGGCTAGCGGGAAACAATGAGCAGTTCTTC
TRBV5-1	.	.	TRBJ2-2	CASSPGIAALPGELFF	TGCGCCAGCAGCCCCGGGATAGCGGCCCTGCCCGGGGAGCTGTTTTTT
TRBV28	TRBD1	few	TRBJ2-2	CASSLNRGNTGELFF	TGTGCCAGCAGTTTGAACAGGGGGAACACCGGGGAGCTGTTTTTT
TRBV27	TRBD1	few	TRBJ2-4	CASRQTGGAKNIQYF	TGTGCCAGCAGGCAAACAGGGGGAGCCAAAAACATTCAGTACTTC
TRBV28	TRBD1	.	TRBJ1-4	CASSTFRGRSEKLFF	TGTGCCAGCAGTACCTTCAGGGGGCGAAGTGAAAAACTGTTTTTT
TRBV2	TRBD1	.	TRBJ2-7	CASRDRVTSYEQYF	TGTGCCAGCCGGGACAGGGTTACCTCCTACGAGCAGTACTTC
TRBV7-9	TRBD1	.	TRBJ2-3	CASSSFRGQGNTQYF	TGTGCCAGCAGCTCGTTCAGGGGGCAGGGGAATACGCAGTATTTT
TRBV4-2	TRBD1	.	TRBJ1-2	CASSQGLAGTAANYGYTF	TGTGCCAGCAGCCAAGGACTCGCCGGGACAGCAGCTAACTATGGCTACACCTTC